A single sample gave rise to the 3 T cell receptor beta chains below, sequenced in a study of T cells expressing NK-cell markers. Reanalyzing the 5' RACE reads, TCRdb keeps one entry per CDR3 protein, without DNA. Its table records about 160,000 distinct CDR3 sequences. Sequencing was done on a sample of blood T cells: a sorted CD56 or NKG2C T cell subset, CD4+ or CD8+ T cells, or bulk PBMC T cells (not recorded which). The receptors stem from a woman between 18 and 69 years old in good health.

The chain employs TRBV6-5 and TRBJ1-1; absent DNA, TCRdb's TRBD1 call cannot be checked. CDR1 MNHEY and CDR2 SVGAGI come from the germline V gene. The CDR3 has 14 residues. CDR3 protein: CASSYSKGLGEAFF.

CDR3 loop: CASSLGQPVTDTQYF. The gene calls are TRBV5-1 and TRBJ2-3; TCRdb indicates TRBD1, and absent DNA this call remains unverified. CDR3 length: 15 amino acids. The germline V gene has CDR1 SGHRS and CDR2 YFSETQ.

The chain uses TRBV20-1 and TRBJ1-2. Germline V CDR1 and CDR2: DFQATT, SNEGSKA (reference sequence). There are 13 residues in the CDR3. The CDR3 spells CSARDTTNYGYTF.